This T cell receptor (beta chain) was profiled in a study of a mutant IDH1 vaccine in newly diagnosed glioma. Study-level information: The vaccination schedule gave patients eight doses in weeks 1, 3, 5, 7, 11, 15, 19 and 23. Receipt of radiotherapy, temozolomide, or both preceded the study, and most received both. Either 4-6 weeks after radiotherapy alone or alongside temozolomide, vaccination was begun. Regarding the study as a whole: Pseudoprogression appears to have had no connection to changes in top peripheral T cell clonotypes.

Germline V gene data show CDR1 as SEHNR and CDR2 as FQNEAQ (reference sequence). V gave up 1 base and J gave up 0 bases, with 3 bases separating them. CDR3 length: 13 amino acids. Profiling relied on immunoSEQ multiplex PCR, and the TCRdb table lists in-frame clones only, not all of them. The table includes around 78,000 clones, approximately 85% detected once. Time point denoted: week 23, last vaccination. A single vaccine dose contained 300 ug of mutant IDH1 20-mer peptide, and topical imiquimod was used with it. Details on this clone: Its target is not known.

The source material was PBMCs, sampled from a glioma patient whose treatment included an IDH1 peptide vaccine. V usage is TRBV7-9 and J usage is TRBJ1-2, with no clear D. This receptor was taken from a man aged 25 to 40 with glioma. Some clones in this sample may be carry-over from other donors' samples. This CDR3 is CASSLGANYGYTF. Written as DNA, the CDR3 is TGTGCCAGCAGCTTAGGGGCTAACTATGGCTACACCTTC.